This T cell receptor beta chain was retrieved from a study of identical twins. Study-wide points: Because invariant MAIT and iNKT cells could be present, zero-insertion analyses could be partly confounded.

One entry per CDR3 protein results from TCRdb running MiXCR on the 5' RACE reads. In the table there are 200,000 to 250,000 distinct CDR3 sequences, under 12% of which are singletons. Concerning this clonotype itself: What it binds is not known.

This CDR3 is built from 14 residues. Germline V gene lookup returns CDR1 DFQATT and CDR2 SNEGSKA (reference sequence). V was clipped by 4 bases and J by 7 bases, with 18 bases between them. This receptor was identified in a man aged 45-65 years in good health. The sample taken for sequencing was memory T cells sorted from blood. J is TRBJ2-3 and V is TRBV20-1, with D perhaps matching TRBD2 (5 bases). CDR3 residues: CSATKTAREHTQYF. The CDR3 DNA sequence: TGCAGTGCTACGAAAACTGCGAGGGAGCATACGCAGTATTTT.